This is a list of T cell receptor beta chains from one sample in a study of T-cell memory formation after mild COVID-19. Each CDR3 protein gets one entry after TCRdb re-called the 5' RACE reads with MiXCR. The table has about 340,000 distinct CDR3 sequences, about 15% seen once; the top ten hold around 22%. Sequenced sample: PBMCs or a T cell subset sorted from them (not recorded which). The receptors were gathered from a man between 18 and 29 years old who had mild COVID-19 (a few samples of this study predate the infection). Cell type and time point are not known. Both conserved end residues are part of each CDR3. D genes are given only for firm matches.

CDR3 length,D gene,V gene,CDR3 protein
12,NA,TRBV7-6,CASSPGLDTQYF
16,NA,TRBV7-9,CASSSIRQGSTGELFF
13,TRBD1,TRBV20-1,CSARGQGLNIQYF
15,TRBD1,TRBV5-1,CASSPGTGGKSGYTF
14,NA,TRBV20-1,CSAIVTANSYGYTF
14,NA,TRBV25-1,CASSEFSGLSEQFF
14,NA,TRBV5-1,CASSRAGGGYEQYF
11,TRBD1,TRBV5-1,CASSVDRITTF
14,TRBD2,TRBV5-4,CAWPRGGPYNEQFF
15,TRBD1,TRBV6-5,CASSLLQGAGNTIYF
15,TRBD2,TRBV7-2,CASSSPSGVTDTQYF
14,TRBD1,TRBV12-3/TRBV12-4,CASSLGTGSYGYTF
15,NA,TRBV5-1,CASSFNFPVRRGYTF
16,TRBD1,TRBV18,CASSPGGQASNYGYTF
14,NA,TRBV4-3,CASSLLAGSEKLFF
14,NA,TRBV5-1,CASKGSLGNSPLHF
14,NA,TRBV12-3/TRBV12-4,CASSLEGSTGELFF
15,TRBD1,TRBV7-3,CASSLGTAHQETQYF
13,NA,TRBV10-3,CAIMAGVNQPQHF
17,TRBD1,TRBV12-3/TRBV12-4,CASRGDRGKVWSNEQFF
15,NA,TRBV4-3,CASSQEVRPYNEQFF
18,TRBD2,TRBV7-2,CASSPGLAGGISTDTQYF
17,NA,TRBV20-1,CSASPIKRAHFYNEQFF
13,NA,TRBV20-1,CSAKRDGNTEAFF
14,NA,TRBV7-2,CASSLAWQNYGYTF
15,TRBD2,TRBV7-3,CASSGGSGSQETQYF
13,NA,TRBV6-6,CASTKLGKPEAFF
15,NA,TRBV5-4,CASSLHPSGSYEQYF
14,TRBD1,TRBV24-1,CATSDPDRDGELFF
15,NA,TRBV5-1,CASSRLGGVGTEAFF
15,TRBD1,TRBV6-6,CASSPRGQGNEKLFF
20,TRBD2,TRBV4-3,CASSQDWTSGGLSSYNEQFF
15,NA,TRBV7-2,CASSLGAGRNQPQHF
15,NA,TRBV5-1,CASSLRGAFPETQYF
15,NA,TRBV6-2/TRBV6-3,CASVRRGGGNQPQHF
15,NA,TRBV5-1,CASSGPGQSTYEQYF
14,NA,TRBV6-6,CASSQTLSTDTQYF
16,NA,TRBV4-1,CASSQDPWGLNQPQHF
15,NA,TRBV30,CAWSNSWGRNQPQHF
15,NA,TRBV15,CATSRERGSMEPQHF